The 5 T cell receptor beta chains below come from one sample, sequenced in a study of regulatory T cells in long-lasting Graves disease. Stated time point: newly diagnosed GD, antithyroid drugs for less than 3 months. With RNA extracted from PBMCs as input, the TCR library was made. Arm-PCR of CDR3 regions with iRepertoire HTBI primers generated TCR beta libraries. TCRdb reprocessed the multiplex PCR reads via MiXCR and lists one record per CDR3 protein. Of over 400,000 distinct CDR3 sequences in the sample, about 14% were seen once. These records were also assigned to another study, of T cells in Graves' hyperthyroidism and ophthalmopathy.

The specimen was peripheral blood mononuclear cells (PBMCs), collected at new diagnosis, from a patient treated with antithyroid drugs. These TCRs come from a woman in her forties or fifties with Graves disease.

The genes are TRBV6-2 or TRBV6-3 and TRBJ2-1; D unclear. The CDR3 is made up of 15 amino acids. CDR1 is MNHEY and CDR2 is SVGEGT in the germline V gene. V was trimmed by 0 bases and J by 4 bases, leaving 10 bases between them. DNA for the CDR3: TGTGCCAGCAGTTACTCGGCCGGGTTTTACAATGAGCAGTTCTTC. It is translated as CASSYSAGFYNEQFF.

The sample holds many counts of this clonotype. CDR3 in DNA: TGTGCCAGCAGTTCCGGACTAGCGGGAGGCGGGGAGCTGTTTTTT. Translation gives CASSSGLAGGGELFF. The chain carries TRBV28 and TRBJ2-2, with 14 bases fitting TRBD2. Germline loops: CDR1 MDHEN, CDR2 SYDVKM. Trimming at V came to 4 bases and at J to 7 bases, leaving 2 bases not matched to a gene. The CDR3 has 15 amino acids.

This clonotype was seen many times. This chain's CDR3 is CASSLLTGVRPGELFF. The CDR3 DNA is TGTGCCAGCAGCTTATTAACGGGAGTAAGGCCCGGGGAGCTGTTTTTT. V is TRBV11-2 and J is TRBJ2-2, with a tentative D call TRBD2 (6 bases). In germline, CDR1 is SGHAT, CDR2 FQNNGV. The CDR3 runs 16 residues. V was trimmed by 2 bases and J by 6 bases, leaving 16 bases between them.

In DNA form, the CDR3 reads TGCGCCAGCAGCCAATGGCCCTCGGTAGCGGCTGTCACAGATACGCAGTATTTT. Protein: CASSQWPSVAAVTDTQYF. The chain employs TRBV4-1 and TRBJ2-3, with a tentative D call TRBD2 (6 bases). The CDR3 extends over 18 amino acids. Germline loops: CDR1 MGHRA, CDR2 YSYEKL. Trimming removed 2 bases at V and 2 bases at J, with 20 bases between.

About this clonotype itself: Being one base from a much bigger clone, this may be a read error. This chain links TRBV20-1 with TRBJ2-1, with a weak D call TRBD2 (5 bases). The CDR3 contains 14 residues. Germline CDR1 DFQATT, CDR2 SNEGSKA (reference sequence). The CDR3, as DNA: TGCAGTACTAGAGATGTGTTACTAGGCAATGAGCAGTTCTTC. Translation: CSTRDVLLGNEQFF.